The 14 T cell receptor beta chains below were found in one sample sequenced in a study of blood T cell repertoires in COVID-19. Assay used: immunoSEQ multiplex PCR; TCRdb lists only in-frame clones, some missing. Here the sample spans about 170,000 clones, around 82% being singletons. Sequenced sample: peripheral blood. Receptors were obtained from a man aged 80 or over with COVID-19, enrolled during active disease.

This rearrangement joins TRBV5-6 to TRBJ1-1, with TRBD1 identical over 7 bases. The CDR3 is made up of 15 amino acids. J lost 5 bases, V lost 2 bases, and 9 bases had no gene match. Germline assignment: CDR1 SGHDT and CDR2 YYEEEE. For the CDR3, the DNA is TGTGCCAGCAGCTTTTATCGGACAGGAAATACTGAAGCTTTCTTT. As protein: CASSFYRTGNTEAFF.

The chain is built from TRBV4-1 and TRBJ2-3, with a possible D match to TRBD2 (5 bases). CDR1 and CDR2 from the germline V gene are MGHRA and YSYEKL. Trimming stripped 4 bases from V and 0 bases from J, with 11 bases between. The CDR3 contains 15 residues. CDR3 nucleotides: TGCGCCAGCAGCCTACAGAGGACTAGCACAGATACGCAGTATTTT. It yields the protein CASSLQRTSTDTQYF.

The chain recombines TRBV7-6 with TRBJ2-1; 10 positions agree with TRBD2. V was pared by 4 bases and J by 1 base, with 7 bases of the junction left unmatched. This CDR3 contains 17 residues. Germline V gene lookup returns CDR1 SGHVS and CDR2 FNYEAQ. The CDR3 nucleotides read TGTGCCAGCAGCTCCCTAGCGGGGGTAGGTTCCTACAATGAGCAGTTCTTC. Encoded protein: CASSSLAGVGSYNEQFF.

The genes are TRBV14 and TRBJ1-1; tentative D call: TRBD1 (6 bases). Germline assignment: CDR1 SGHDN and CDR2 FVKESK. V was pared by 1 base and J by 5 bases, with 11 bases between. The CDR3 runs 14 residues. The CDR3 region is CASSQGGHLTEAFF. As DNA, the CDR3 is TGTGCCAGCAGCCAAGGGGGACATTTGACTGAAGCTTTCTTT.

The CDR3 loop reads CASRETGINYGYTF. CDR3 bases: TGTGCCAGCAGGGAGACAGGGATTAACTATGGCTACACCTTC. The chain employs TRBV6-5 and TRBJ1-2, with 7 bases fitting TRBD1. The length of the CDR3 is 14 residues. Germline V gene lookup returns CDR1 MNHEY and CDR2 SVGAGI. V was clipped by 6 bases and J by 1 base; unmatched bases: 5.

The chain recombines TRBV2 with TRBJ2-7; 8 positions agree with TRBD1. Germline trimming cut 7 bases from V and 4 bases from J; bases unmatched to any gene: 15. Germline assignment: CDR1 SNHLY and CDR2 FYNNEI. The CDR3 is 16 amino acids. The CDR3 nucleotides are TGTGCCAGCACTAAAAGGGGACAGGCAGGAATGTACGAGCAGTACTTC. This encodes CASTKRGQAGMYEQYF.

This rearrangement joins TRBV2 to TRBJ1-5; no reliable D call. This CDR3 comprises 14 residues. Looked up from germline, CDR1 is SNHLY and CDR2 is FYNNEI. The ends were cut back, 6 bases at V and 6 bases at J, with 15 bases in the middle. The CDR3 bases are TGTGCCAGCAGCCTGGCGAGGGAGGCTCAGCCCCAGCATTTT. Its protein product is CASSLAREAQPQHF.

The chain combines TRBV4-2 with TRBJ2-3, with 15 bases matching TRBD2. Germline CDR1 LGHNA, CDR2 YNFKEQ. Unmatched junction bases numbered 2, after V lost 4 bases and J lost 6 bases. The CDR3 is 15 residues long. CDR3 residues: CASSRGLAGGDTQYF. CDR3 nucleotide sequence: TGTGCCAGCAGCCGTGGACTAGCGGGGGGGGATACGCAGTATTTT.

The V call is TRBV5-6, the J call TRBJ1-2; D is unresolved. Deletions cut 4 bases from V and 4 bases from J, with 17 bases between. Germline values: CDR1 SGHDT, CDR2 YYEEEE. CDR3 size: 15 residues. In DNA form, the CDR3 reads TGTGCCAGCAGCGCCGCTGGCAGGCTCTTCTATGGCTACACCTTC. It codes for CASSAAGRLFYGYTF.

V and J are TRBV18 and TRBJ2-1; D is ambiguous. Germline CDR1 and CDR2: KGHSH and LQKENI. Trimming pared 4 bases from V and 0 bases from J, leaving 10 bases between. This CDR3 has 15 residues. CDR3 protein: CASSRQDLSYNEQFF. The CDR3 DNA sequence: TGTGCCAGCTCACGGCAGGATCTCTCCTACAATGAGCAGTTCTTC.

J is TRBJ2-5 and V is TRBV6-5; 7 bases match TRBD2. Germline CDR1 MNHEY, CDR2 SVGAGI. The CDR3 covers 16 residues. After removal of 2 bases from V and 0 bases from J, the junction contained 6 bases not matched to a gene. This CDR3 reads CASSYGGEGNQETQYF. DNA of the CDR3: TGTGCCAGCAGTTACGGGGGGGAGGGGAACCAAGAGACCCAGTACTTC.

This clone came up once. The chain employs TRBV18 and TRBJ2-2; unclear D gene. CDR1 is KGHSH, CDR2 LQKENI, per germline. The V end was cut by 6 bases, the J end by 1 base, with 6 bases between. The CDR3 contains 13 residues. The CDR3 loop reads CASSVKNTGELFF. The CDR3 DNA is TGTGCCAGCTCCGTAAAGAACACCGGGGAGCTGTTTTTT.

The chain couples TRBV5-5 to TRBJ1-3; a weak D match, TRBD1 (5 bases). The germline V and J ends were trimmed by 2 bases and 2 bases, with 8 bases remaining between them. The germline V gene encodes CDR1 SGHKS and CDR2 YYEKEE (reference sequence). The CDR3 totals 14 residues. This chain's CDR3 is CASSFGGAGNTIYF. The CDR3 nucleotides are TGTGCCAGCAGCTTCGGGGGGGCTGGAAACACCATATATTTT. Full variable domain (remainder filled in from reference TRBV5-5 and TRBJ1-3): DAGVTQSPTHLIKTRGQQVTLRCSPISGHKSVSWYQQVLGQGPQFIFQYYEKEERGRGNFPDRFSARQFPNYSSELNVNALLLGDSALYLCASSFGGAGNTIYFGEGSWLTVV.

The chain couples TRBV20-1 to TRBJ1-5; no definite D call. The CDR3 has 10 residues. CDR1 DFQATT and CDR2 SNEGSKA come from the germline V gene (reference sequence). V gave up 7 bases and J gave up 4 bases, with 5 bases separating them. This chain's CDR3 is CSVGNQPQHF. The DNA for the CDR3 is TGCAGTGTCGGGAATCAGCCCCAGCATTTT.